This is a list of T cell receptor beta chains from one sample in a study of blood T cell repertoires in COVID-19. The repertoire was sequenced with immunoSEQ multiplex PCR; TCRdb's copy has only in-frame clones and lacks some. Here the sample spans about 160,000 clones, around 79% being singletons. Sequencing was performed on peripheral blood. Every receptor here comes from a woman aged 60-75 years with COVID-19, enrolled during active disease. Both conserved end residues are trimmed from each CDR3. Each record gives: V gene, D gene, J gene, CDR3 protein. The D gene is left open where the match is weak.

TRBV20-1	TRBD1	TRBJ2-7	SASPPGQNYEQY
TRBV6-2/TRBV6-3	TRBD1	TRBJ2-1	ASSLRDRGRSSYNEQF
TRBV19	TRBD2	TRBJ2-1	ASEPRLAGTYNEQF
TRBV5-1	-	TRBJ2-7	ASSLDGGSNEQY
TRBV7-8	-	TRBJ2-2	ASSLEGYTGELF
TRBV3-1/TRBV3-2	-	TRBJ2-2	ASSHLSRLSGELF
TRBV7-8	TRBD2	TRBJ2-7	ASSLASGRVYEQY
TRBV27	TRBD2	TRBJ2-1	ASSSTTSGGLHGGNEQF
TRBV4-1	-	TRBJ2-7	ASRASGEQY
TRBV12-3/TRBV12-4	-	TRBJ1-2	ASSLVATNGYT
TRBV27	-	TRBJ1-1	ASSSLGGGGAEAF
TRBV3-1/TRBV3-2	-	TRBJ1-6	ASSHRQYNSPLH
TRBV9	TRBD2	TRBJ2-1	ASSALNVAGANEQF
TRBV30	-	TRBJ1-1	AWTQELNTEAF
TRBV6-6	TRBD2	TRBJ2-1	ASKKPGLAALSEQF
TRBV2	TRBD1	TRBJ1-5	ASADRGLSVNNQPQH
TRBV6-5	-	TRBJ1-4	ASKEDWANEKLF
TRBV7-2	-	TRBJ2-5	ASSLVGASSQETQY
TRBV4-2	TRBD2	TRBJ2-1	ASSRGPRTSGYNEQF
TRBV11-2	-	TRBJ1-2	ASSPGAQNYGYT
TRBV6-5	TRBD1	TRBJ2-1	ASGTGQGKF
TRBV5-6	-	TRBJ1-2	ASSFTGSGYT
TRBV14	TRBD2	TRBJ2-7	ASSIRLAGNYEQY
TRBV19	-	TRBJ1-3	ASTKTRVGSGNTIY
TRBV27	TRBD1	TRBJ2-5	ASRRTGNWETQY
TRBV14	-	TRBJ2-2	ASSPPRQTGELF
TRBV3-1/TRBV3-2	-	TRBJ2-5	ASRRSPGPGRGSETQY
TRBV21-1	-	TRBJ2-2	ASSKALGGLAGSLTGELF
TRBV18	TRBD1	TRBJ1-1	ASSPLGGQGLNTEAF
TRBV18	-	TRBJ1-1	ASSQAGVGEAF
TRBV19	-	TRBJ2-2	ASSITRRTGELF
TRBV6-4	-	TRBJ2-2	ASRRGRNTGELF
TRBV28	TRBD2	TRBJ2-1	ASRNSGRSGGEQF
TRBV29-1	-	TRBJ1-1	SVETGLTEAF
TRBV27	-	TRBJ1-2	ASSPTGVYGYT
TRBV6-5	TRBD1	TRBJ1-5	ASSTGQGRVQPQH
TRBV2	TRBD2	TRBJ2-3	ASSSGLAGTTDTQY
TRBV6-5	TRBD2	TRBJ2-1	ASSYSGRETRQF
TRBV5-1	-	TRBJ1-1	ASSPGGFSTEAF
TRBV2	TRBD1	TRBJ2-7	ASYRGALDEQY
TRBV7-2	-	TRBJ1-1	ASSPRTAPITEAF
TRBV6-5	TRBD1	TRBJ1-4	ASSGGQGSEKLF
TRBV29-1	-	TRBJ2-3	SSADRTETDTQY
TRBV28	-	TRBJ2-4	ASSARDNFFKNIQY
TRBV6-5	-	TRBJ1-5	ASSPRGYSNQPQH
TRBV5-4	-	TRBJ1-1	ASSSTENTEAF
TRBV5-6	-	TRBJ1-2	ASSVESILYGYT
TRBV4-1	TRBD1	TRBJ2-7	ASSQSQRQGSYEQY
TRBV5-6	-	TRBJ1-2	ASSFRGEDGYT
TRBV3-1/TRBV3-2	TRBD1	TRBJ1-2	ASSSTGDGYT
TRBV19	-	TRBJ2-7	ASSIEAPSIGTYEQY
TRBV28	TRBD1	TRBJ1-2	ASRGDRIAYT
TRBV28	TRBD2	TRBJ2-1	ASSAGGSYNEQF